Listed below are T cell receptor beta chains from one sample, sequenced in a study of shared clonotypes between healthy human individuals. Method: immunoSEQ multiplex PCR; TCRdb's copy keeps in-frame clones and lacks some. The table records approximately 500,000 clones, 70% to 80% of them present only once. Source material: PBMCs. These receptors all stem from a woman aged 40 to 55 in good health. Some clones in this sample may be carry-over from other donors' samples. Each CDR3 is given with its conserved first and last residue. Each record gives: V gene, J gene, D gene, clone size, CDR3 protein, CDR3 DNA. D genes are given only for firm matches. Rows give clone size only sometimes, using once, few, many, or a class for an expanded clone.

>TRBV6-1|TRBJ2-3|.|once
CASSPLGGDTQYF
TGTGCCAGCAGCCCTTTGGGTGGAGATACGCAGTATTTT
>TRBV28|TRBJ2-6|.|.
CASTSWGTGANVLTF
TGTGCCAGCACCTCTTGGGGCACTGGGGCCAACGTCCTGACTTTC
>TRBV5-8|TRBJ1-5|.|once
CASSLAGISNQPQHF
TGTGCCAGCAGCTTGGCAGGGATCAGCAATCAGCCCCAGCATTTT
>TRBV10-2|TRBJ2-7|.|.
CASREARREQYF
TGCGCCAGCAGGGAGGCGCGGCGCGAGCAGTACTTC
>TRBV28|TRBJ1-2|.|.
CTSRVRLSPWSGYTF
TGTACCAGCAGGGTAAGGCTGTCCCCTTGGAGCGGCTACACCTTC
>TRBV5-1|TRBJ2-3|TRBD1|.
CASSLVRQGAGDTQYF
TGCGCCAGCAGCTTGGTTCGGCAGGGGGCTGGAGATACGCAGTATTTT
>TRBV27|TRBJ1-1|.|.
CASNRRGGSLNTEAFF
TGTGCCAGCAATCGGCGAGGGGGGTCCCTGAACACTGAAGCTTTCTTT
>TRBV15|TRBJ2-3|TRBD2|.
CATRSGLAGLDTQYF
TGTGCCACCAGATCCGGACTAGCGGGATTGGATACGCAGTATTTT
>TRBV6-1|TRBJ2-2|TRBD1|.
CASSEDDRVGTGELFF
TGTGCCAGCAGTGAAGACGACAGGGTGGGCACCGGGGAGCTGTTTTTT
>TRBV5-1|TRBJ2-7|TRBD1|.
CASSVGQAGEQYF
TGCGCCAGCAGCGTGGGACAGGCGGGAGAGCAGTACTTC